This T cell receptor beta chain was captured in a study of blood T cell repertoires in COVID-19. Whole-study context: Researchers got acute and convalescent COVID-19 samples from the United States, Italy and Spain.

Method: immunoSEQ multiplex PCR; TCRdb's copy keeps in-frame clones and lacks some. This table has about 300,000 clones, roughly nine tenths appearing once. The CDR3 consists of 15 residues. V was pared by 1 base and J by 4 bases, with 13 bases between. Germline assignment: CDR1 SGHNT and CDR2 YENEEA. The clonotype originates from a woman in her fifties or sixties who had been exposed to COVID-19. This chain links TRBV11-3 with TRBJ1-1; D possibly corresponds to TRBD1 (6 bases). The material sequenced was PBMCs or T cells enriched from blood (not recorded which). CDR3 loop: CASSLGGGHGTEAFF. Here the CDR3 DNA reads TGTGCCAGCAGCTTAGGGGGGGGACACGGCACTGAAGCTTTCTTT. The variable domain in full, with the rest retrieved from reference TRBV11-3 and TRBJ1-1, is EAGVVQSPRYKIIEKKQPVAFWCNPISGHNTLYWYLQNLGQGPELLIRYENEEAVDDSQLPKDRFSAERLKGVDSTLKIQPAELGDSAVYLCASSLGGGHGTEAFFGQGTRLTVV.